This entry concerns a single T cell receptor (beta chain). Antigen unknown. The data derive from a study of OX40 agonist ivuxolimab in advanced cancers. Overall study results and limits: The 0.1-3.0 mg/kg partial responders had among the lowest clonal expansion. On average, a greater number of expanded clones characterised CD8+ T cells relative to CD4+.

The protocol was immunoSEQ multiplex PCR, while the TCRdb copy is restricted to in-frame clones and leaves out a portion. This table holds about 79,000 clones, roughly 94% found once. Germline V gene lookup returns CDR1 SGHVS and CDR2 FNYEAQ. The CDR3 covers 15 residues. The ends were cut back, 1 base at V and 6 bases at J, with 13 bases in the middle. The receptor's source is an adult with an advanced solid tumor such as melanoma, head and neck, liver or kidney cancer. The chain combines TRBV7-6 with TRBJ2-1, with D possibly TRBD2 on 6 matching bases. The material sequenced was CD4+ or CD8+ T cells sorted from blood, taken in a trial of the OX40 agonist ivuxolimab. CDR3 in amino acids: CASSLENAGSNEQFF. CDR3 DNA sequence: TGTGCCAGCAGCTTAGAGAACGCCGGGAGCAATGAGCAGTTCTTC.